Given below is one T cell receptor (beta chain) in context. No patient had autoimmune disease or received systemic immunosuppression. This specimen belongs to a study of OX40 agonist ivuxolimab in advanced cancers. Whole-study context: People in dose escalation had one of these cancers: hepatocellular carcinoma, melanoma, renal cell or head and neck cancer. Partial responses were achieved by three patients, one with hepatocellular carcinoma and two with cutaneous melanoma.

The assay was immunoSEQ multiplex PCR, and TCRdb's table has in-frame clones only and misses some. The sample carries under 85,000 clones, 84% recorded once. This TCR came from an adult with an advanced solid tumor such as melanoma, head and neck, liver or kidney cancer. Source: CD4+ or CD8+ T cells sorted from blood, taken in a trial of the OX40 agonist ivuxolimab.

The CDR3 sequence: CATSRARGAGDYNEQFF. The CDR3 coding sequence is TGTGCCACCAGCAGAGCCAGGGGAGCGGGGGACTACAATGAGCAGTTCTTC. The genes are TRBV15 and TRBJ2-1; 8 bases map to TRBD2. CDR3 size: 17 residues. The junction had 8 bases not matched to a gene; V was cut back by 1 base and J by 3 bases. Per germline, CDR1 LNHNV and CDR2 YYDKDF (reference sequence).